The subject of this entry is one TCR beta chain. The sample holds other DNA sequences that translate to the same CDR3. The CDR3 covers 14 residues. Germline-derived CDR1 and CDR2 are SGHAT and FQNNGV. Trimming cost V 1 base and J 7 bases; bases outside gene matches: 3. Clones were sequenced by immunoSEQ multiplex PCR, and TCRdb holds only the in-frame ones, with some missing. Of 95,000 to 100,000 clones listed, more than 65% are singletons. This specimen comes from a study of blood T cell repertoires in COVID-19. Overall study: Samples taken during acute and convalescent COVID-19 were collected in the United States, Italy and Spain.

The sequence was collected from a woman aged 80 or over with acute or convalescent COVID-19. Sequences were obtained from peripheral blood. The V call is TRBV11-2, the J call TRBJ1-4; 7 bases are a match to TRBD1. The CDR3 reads CASSLGQGGEKLFF. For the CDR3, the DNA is TGTGCCAGCAGCTTAGGTCAGGGGGGTGAAAAACTGTTTTTT.